The 14 T cell receptor beta chains presented below share a single source sample, sequenced in a study of regulatory T cells in long-lasting Graves disease. Construction of TCR beta libraries relied on iRepertoire HTBI primers and on Arm-PCR targeting CDR3 regions. TCRdb redid the calling of the multiplex PCR reads with MiXCR, one entry per CDR3 protein. The sample lists some 460,000 distinct CDR3 sequences, roughly 15% occurring once. Noted time point: newly diagnosed GD, antithyroid drugs for less than 3 months. PBMC-derived RNA was used for the TCR library. The same sample was also used in a study of T cells in Graves' hyperthyroidism and ophthalmopathy.

Sample: peripheral blood mononuclear cells (PBMCs), taken at new diagnosis, from a patient treated with antithyroid drugs. Receptors originate from a man aged 35 to 55 with Graves disease.

This chain connects TRBV5-1 to TRBJ2-1, with 10 bases fitting TRBD2. V trimming: 3 bases; J trimming: 9 bases; junction bases outside the gene matches: 12. CDR1 SGHRS and CDR2 YFSETQ come from the germline V gene. CDR3 size: 16 residues. In nucleotides, the CDR3 is TGCGCCAGCAGCTCCGGGACTAGCGCTCTTTCCGGTGAGCAGTTCTTC. It yields the protein CASSSGTSALSGEQFF.

This clonotype was observed many times. The chain is built from TRBV12-3 or TRBV12-4 and TRBJ2-1; 7 bases are a match to TRBD1. V lost 5 bases, J lost 0 bases, and 10 bases stayed unmatched. CDR3 size: 17 residues. The CDR3 bases are TGTGCCAGCAGTCTCCTGACAGGGCCCCTCTCCTACAATGAGCAGTTCTTC. Its protein product is CASSLLTGPLSYNEQFF.

The chain is built from TRBV25-1 and TRBJ2-7, with 7 bases that match TRBD1. There are 11 residues in the CDR3. With 10 bases clipped from V and 6 bases from J, the junction kept 6 bases outside the gene matches. CDR1 is MGHDK, CDR2 SYGVNS, per germline. The DNA for the CDR3 is TGTGCCACCCCGACAGGGCTCGAGCAGTACTTC. Translated, it gives CATPTGLEQYF.

This clonotype was seen at least ten times. The chain uses TRBV20-1 and TRBJ2-6, with unresolved D. Trimming cost V 5 bases and J 0 bases, with 8 bases left between them. The length of the CDR3 is 14 residues. The germline CDR1 and CDR2 sequences are DFQATT and SNEGSKA (reference sequence). The CDR3 region has the DNA TGCAGTGCTGAAGCCCTCTCTGGGGCCAACGTCCTGACTTTC. Protein sequence: CSAEALSGANVLTF.

V is TRBV29-1 and J is TRBJ2-7, with TRBD2 matching over 7 bases. The CDR3 has 13 residues. V shed 3 bases, J shed 5 bases, and the junction held 7 bases outside the gene matches. The V gene's germline CDR1 is SQVTM and CDR2 ANQGSEA. CDR3: CSVDTGGSDEQYF. CDR3 nucleotide sequence: TGCAGCGTTGATACGGGGGGAAGCGACGAGCAGTACTTC.

This chain uses TRBV9 with TRBJ1-1; D unclear. This CDR3 has 10 residues. The V end was cut by 2 bases, the J end by 7 bases, with 3 bases between. The germline CDR1 and CDR2 sequences are SGDLS and YYNGEE. CDR3 loop: CASSVCEAFF. The CDR3, as DNA: TGTGCCAGCAGCGTCTGTGAAGCTTTCTTT.

The chain combines TRBV28 with TRBJ2-4; the D is unclear. The CDR3 consists of 13 residues. Germline loops: CDR1 MDHEN, CDR2 SYDVKM. The V end was cut by 10 bases, the J end by 0 bases, with 10 bases between. The CDR3 DNA sequence: TGTGCCACCCTGACGGTAGCCAAAAACATTCAGTACTTC. Translated: CATLTVAKNIQYF.

This clonotype showed up many times. The V and J genes are TRBV2 and TRBJ1-1; tentatively, D is TRBD1 (6 bases). This CDR3 has 13 amino acids. Between the trimmed V and J ends, which lost 8 bases and 4 bases, there was a span of 14 bases. CDR1 is SNHLY and CDR2 is FYNNEI in the germline V gene. In DNA form, the CDR3 reads TGTGCCAGCGTGGGGGGCGTGACCACTGAAGCTTTCTTT. Translation: CASVGGVTTEAFF.

This rearrangement joins TRBV5-6 to TRBJ2-4; no definite D call. This CDR3 has 16 amino acids. The V end lost 0 bases, the J end lost 1 base, and 11 bases lay between the germline ends. Germline CDR1 is SGHDT and CDR2 is YYEEEE. CDR3 sequence reads: CASSLEAISAKNIQYF. CDR3 nucleotides: TGTGCCAGCAGCTTGGAGGCAATCTCCGCCAAAAACATTCAGTACTTC. Full variable domain (outside the CDR3, taken from reference TRBV5-6 and TRBJ2-4): DAGVTQSPTHLIKTRGQQVTLRCSPKSGHDTVSWYQQALGQGPQFIFQYYEEEERQRGNFPDRFSGHQFPNYSSELNVNALLLGDSALYLCASSLEAISAKNIQYFGAGTRLSVL.

The sample holds a few counts of this clonotype. V and J are TRBV24-1 and TRBJ2-1, with 13 nucleotides matching TRBD2. The CDR3 sequence is 18 residues long. Germline CDR1 is KGHDR and CDR2 is SFDVKD. V lost 0 bases to trimming and J lost 4 bases; unmatched junction nucleotides: 5. CDR3 loop: CATSDLHGGLAGYNEQFF. CDR3 DNA sequence: TGTGCCACCAGTGATTTGCATGGGGGACTAGCGGGGTACAATGAGCAGTTCTTC.

There are many counts of this clonotype. V usage is TRBV28 and J usage is TRBJ2-3, with 7 bases matching TRBD2. Germline CDR1 reads MDHEN; CDR2 reads SYDVKM. Germline trimming cut 4 bases from V and 3 bases from J; bases unmatched to any gene: 16. CDR3 length: 18 amino acids. The CDR3: CASSSTPLAGDQTDTQYF. The CDR3 DNA reads as TGTGCCAGCAGTTCAACTCCTTTGGCGGGGGATCAAACAGATACGCAGTATTTT.

This clonotype occurred many times. The chain employs TRBV29-1 and TRBJ2-3, with D possibly being TRBD1 (5 bases). The CDR3 sequence is 14 residues long. Germline V lookup: CDR1 SQVTM, CDR2 ANQGSEA. V lost 3 bases and J 4 bases, leaving 14 bases between the germline ends. CDR3 bases: TGCAGCGTTGAGGGGCTCCCGCCCGCAGATACGCAGTATTTT. Translating it yields CSVEGLPPADTQYF.

This clonotype was counted at least ten times. The chain links TRBV2 to TRBJ2-1; no clear D gene. CDR3 length: 13 residues. V was cut by 5 bases and J by 6 bases, with 11 bases left in between. In germline, CDR1 is SNHLY, CDR2 FYNNEI. DNA for the CDR3: TGTGCCAGCAGTACAGACCGACTCAATGAGCAGTTCTTC. It codes for CASSTDRLNEQFF.

This clonotype was found many times. The chain has TRBV5-1 and TRBJ2-7; 9 nucleotides line up with TRBD1. After removal of 3 bases from V and 0 bases from J, the junction contained 10 bases not matched to a gene. The CDR3 covers 17 residues. The germline V gene has CDR1 SGHRS and CDR2 YFSETQ. CDR3 sequence (DNA): TGCGCCAGCAGCTCCAAGGGCGACAGGGGGATCTCCTACGAGCAGTACTTC. It specifies CASSSKGDRGISYEQYF. Together with reference TRBV5-1 and TRBJ2-7, the CDR3 gives the full variable domain: KAGVTQTPRYLIKTRGQQVTLSCSPISGHRSVSWYQQTPGQGLQFLFEYFSETQRNKGNFPGRFSGRQFSNSRSEMNVSTLELGDSALYLCASSSKGDRGISYEQYFGPGTRLTVT.